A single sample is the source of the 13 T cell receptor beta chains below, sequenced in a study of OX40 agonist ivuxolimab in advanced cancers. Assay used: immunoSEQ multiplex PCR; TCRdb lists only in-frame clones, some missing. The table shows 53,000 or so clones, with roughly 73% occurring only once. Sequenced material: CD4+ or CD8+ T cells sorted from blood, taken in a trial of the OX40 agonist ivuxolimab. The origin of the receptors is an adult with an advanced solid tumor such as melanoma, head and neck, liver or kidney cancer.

As DNA, the CDR3 is TGTGCCAGCAGCTTAACCCGGAGCCAAGAGACCCAGTACTTC. Protein product: CASSLTRSQETQYF. The chain has TRBV7-6 and TRBJ2-5; no firm D call. CDR3 length: 14 amino acids. Germline values: CDR1 SGHVS, CDR2 FNYEAQ. Trimming removed 2 bases at V and 1 base at J, with 8 bases between.

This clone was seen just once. The CDR3 spells CASSRNSNTGELFF. In DNA form, the CDR3 reads TGTGCCAGCAGCCGAAATTCGAACACCGGGGAGCTGTTTTTT. V is TRBV6-5 and J is TRBJ2-2, with D unresolved. This CDR3 has 14 amino acids. Trimming stripped 6 bases from V and 0 bases from J, with 8 bases between. Germline V lookup: CDR1 MNHEY, CDR2 SVGAGI.

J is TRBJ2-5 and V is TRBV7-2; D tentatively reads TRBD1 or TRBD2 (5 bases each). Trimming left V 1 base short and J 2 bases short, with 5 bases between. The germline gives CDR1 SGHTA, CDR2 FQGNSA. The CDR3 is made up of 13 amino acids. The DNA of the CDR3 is TGTGCCAGCAGCTTAGGGGGGCAAGAGACCCAGTACTTC. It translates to CASSLGGQETQYF.

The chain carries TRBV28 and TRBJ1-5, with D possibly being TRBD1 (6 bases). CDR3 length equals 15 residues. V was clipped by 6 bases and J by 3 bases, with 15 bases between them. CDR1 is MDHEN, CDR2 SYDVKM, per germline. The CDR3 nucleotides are TGTGCCAGCAGCAGAACAGGGTTTAACAATCAGCCCCAGCATTTT. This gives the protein CASSRTGFNNQPQHF.

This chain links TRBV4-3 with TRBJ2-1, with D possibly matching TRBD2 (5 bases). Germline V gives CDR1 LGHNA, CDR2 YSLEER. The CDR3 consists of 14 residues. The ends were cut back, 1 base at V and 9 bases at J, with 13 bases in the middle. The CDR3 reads CASSQGARGREQFF. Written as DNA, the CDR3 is TGCGCCAGCAGCCAAGGAGCCCGGGGTCGTGAGCAGTTCTTC.

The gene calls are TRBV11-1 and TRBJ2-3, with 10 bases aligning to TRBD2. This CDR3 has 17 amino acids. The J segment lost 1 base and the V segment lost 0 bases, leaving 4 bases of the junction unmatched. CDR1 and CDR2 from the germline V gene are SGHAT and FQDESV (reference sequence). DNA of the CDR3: TGTGCCAGCAGCTTAGCGCCTAGCGGGAGCGGCACAGATACGCAGTATTTT. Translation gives CASSLAPSGSGTDTQYF.

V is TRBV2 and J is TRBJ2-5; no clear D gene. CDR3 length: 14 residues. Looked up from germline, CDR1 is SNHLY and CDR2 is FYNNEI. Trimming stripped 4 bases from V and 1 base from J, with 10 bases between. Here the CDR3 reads CASSGQGSQETQYF. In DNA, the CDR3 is TGTGCCAGCAGTGGTCAAGGATCCCAAGAGACCCAGTACTTC.

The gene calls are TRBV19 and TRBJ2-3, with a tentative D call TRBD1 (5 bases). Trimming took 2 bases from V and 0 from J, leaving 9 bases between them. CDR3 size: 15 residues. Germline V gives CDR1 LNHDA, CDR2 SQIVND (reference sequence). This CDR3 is CASSIRGISTDTQYF. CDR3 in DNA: TGTGCCAGTAGTATAAGGGGTATTAGCACAGATACGCAGTATTTT.

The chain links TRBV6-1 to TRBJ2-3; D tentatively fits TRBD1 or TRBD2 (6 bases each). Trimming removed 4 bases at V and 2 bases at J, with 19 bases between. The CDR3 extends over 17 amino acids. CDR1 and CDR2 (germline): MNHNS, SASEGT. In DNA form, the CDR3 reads TGTGCCAGCAGTGGGAGTGGGAGTTGGGGGGCCACAGATACGCAGTATTTT. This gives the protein CASSGSGSWGATDTQYF.

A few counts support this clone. In DNA, the CDR3 is TGTGCCATCAGTGAGGGTGTAGGGAGGGGTGGCTACACCTTC. This codes for CAISEGVGRGGYTF. The V and J genes are TRBV10-3 and TRBJ1-2; D possibly corresponds to TRBD1 (5 bases). Germline V gives CDR1 ENHRY, CDR2 SYGVKD. There are 14 residues in the CDR3. The V and J ends lost 2 bases and 7 bases respectively, with 14 bases between them.

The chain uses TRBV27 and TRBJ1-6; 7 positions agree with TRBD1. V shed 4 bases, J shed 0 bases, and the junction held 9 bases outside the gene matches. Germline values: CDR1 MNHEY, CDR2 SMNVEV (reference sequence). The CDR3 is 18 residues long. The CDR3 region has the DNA TGTGCCAGCAGTTCAAACAGGGGTGGGAACTCCTATAATTCACCCCTCCACTTT. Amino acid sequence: CASSSNRGGNSYNSPLHF.

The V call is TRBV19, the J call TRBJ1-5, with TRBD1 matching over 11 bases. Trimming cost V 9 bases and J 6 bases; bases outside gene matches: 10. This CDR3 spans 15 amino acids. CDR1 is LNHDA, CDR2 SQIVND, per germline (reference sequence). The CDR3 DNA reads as TGTGCCAGCAACCTCGGACAGGGGGCGAGTCAGCCCCAGCATTTT. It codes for CASNLGQGASQPQHF.

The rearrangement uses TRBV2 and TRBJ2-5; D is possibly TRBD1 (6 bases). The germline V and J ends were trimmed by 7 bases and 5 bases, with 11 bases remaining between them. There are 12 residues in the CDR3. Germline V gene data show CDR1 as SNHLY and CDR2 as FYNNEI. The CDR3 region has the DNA TGTGCCAGCAAAACAGGGAAGGAGACCCAGTACTTC. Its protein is CASKTGKETQYF.